Below, 18 T cell receptor beta chains from the same sample are listed, as sequenced in a study of cytomegalovirus exposure and HLA in healthy donors. 60 Vbeta and 13 Jbeta primers were used in PCR. TCRdb's table, derived via immunoSEQ multiplex PCR, lists solely in-frame clones and lacks some. This sample's table reports some 150,000 clones. Sequenced: PBMCs. The receptors were sampled from a woman aged 18 to 35 in good health and CMV-seropositive.

The chain combines TRBV19 with TRBJ2-3; the match to TRBD1 covers 7 bases. J was trimmed by 4 bases and V by 5 bases; bases with no gene match: 6. Germline V gives CDR1 LNHDA, CDR2 SQIVND (reference sequence). This CDR3 region has 14 residues. CDR3 loop: CASSESGGPDTQYF. CDR3 in DNA: TGTGCCAGTAGTGAGTCAGGGGGACCAGATACGCAGTATTTT. Full variable domain (missing parts from reference TRBV19 and TRBJ2-3): DGGITQSPKYLFRKEGQNVTLSCEQNLNHDAMYWYRQDPGQGLRLIYYSQIVNDFQKGDIAEGYSVSREKKESFPLTVTSAQKNPTAFYLCASSESGGPDTQYFGPGTRLTVL.

This chain uses TRBV5-1 with TRBJ1-2; 7 bases line up with TRBD1. The trim removed 7 bases at V and 0 bases at J, leaving 9 bases unmatched. The CDR3 contains 15 residues. The germline gives CDR1 SGHRS, CDR2 YFSETQ. The CDR3 region is CASFDGTAANYGYTF. Written as DNA, the CDR3 is TGCGCCAGCTTTGACGGGACAGCAGCTAACTATGGCTACACCTTC.

The chain carries TRBV5-1 and TRBJ1-1; the D is unclear. Trimming took off 2 bases at V and 1 base at J, with 3 bases between the two ends. The germline V gene has CDR1 SGHRS and CDR2 YFSETQ. This CDR3 has 12 amino acids. The CDR3 loop is CASSFSNTEAFF. The CDR3 nucleotides read TGCGCCAGCAGCTTCTCGAACACTGAAGCTTTCTTT.

As for this clone: The DNA is left out, because the CDR3 cannot be placed on it with certainty; the CDR3 is given as TCRdb lists it. The J gene is TRBJ1-5, the V gene TRBV6-1; no check of the table's D call, TRBD1, against the DNA was made. CDR1 is MNHNS, CDR2 SASEGT, per germline. Including both end residues, the CDR3 is 18 amino acids long. Here the CDR3 reads CASSGFGPGPHSNQPQHF.

CDR3: CASSSHSRSHGYTF. The CDR3 nucleotides read TGTGCCAGCAGTTCCCACAGCCGTTCCCATGGCTACACCTTC. The chain recombines TRBV6-5 with TRBJ1-2; D uncertain. Trimming removed 4 bases from V and 6 bases from J, with 15 bases in between. Germline assignment: CDR1 MNHEY and CDR2 SVGAGI. The length of the CDR3 is 14 residues.

This chain joins TRBV7-2 and TRBJ1-2, with TRBD1 matching 9 bases. Losses at the gene ends were 4 bases for V and 8 bases for J; bases not matched to a gene: 8. The germline gives CDR1 SGHTA, CDR2 FQGNSA. CDR3 length: 14 residues. The CDR3 loop reads CASSSGQGPKGYTF. The CDR3 DNA reads TGTGCCAGCAGCTCGGGACAGGGTCCTAAAGGCTACACCTTC.

The V gene is TRBV2, the J gene TRBJ2-5; D not resolved. CDR3 size: 12 residues. The V gene lost 7 bases and the J gene lost 2 bases, with 8 bases spanning the gap. Per the germline V gene, CDR1 is SNHLY and CDR2 is FYNNEI. The CDR3 DNA reads TGTGCCAGCATTGCTGAGCAAGAGACCCAGTACTTC. This encodes CASIAEQETQYF. The whole variable domain, filled in from reference TRBV2 and TRBJ2-5, reads EPEVTQTPSHQVTQMGQEVILRCVPISNHLYFYWYRQILGQKVEFLVSFYNNEISEKSEIFDDQFSVERPDGSNFTLKIRSTKLEDSAMYFCASIAEQETQYFGPGTRLLVL.

The genes are TRBV29-1 and TRBJ2-3; 7 bases fit TRBD2. The CDR3 extends over 16 amino acids. CDR1 and CDR2 from the germline V gene are SQVTM and ANQGSEA. J lost 3 bases, V lost 0 bases, and 9 bases had no gene match. CDR3 bases: TGCAGCGTTGAAGATCGTTGGCGGGGGAATACAGATACGCAGTATTTT. This codes for CSVEDRWRGNTDTQYF.

The chain uses TRBV29-1 and TRBJ2-7, with TRBD1 matching over 8 bases. Germline CDR1 is SQVTM and CDR2 is ANQGSEA. The CDR3 extends over 13 amino acids. After removal of 7 bases from V and 5 bases from J, the junction contained 10 bases not matched to a gene. In nucleotides, the CDR3 is TGCAGCGCCGCCCAGGGGGCCTTGAACGAGCAGTACTTC. It is translated as CSAAQGALNEQYF.

The chain has TRBV4-2 and TRBJ2-5; weak D call: TRBD2 (6 bases). The better agreement between TRBJ2-7 and the DNA end casts doubt on the J call. Germline V gene lookup returns CDR1 LGHNA and CDR2 YNFKEQ. The CDR3 has 17 residues. CDR3 loop: CASSQDSPPGLTYEQYF. CDR3 DNA sequence: TGTGCCAGCAGCCAAGACTCCCCACCGGGACTTACCTACGAGCAGTACTTC.

The chain carries TRBV2 and TRBJ2-5, with a possible D match to TRBD1 (5 bases). The ends were cut back, 5 bases at V and 1 base at J, with 11 bases in the middle. The CDR3 sequence is 14 residues long. Looked up from germline, CDR1 is SNHLY and CDR2 is FYNNEI. The CDR3 DNA sequence: TGTGCCAGCAGTAAACGGACAAGCCAAGAGACCCAGTACTTC. Translation gives CASSKRTSQETQYF.

The chain recombines TRBV6-1 with TRBJ2-3; TRBD2 matches at 8 bases. The germline V gene encodes CDR1 MNHNS and CDR2 SASEGT. Trimming at V came to 2 bases and at J to 2 bases, leaving 12 bases not matched to a gene. This CDR3 is 18 amino acids long. The CDR3: CASSESGWTSTSTDTQYF. CDR3 nucleotide sequence: TGTGCCAGCAGTGAATCAGGCTGGACTAGCACCTCCACAGATACGCAGTATTTT.

This chain connects TRBV12-5 to TRBJ1-4, with D unresolved. This CDR3 has 13 amino acids. V was trimmed by 2 bases and J by 8 bases, leaving 9 bases between them. Germline CDR1 LGHNT, CDR2 FRNRAP. CDR3 loop: CASGLSGGEKLFF. The CDR3 nucleotides read TGTGCTAGTGGTTTGTCGGGTGGGGAAAAACTGTTTTTT.

This chain joins TRBV13 and TRBJ1-6; D is uncertain. The CDR3 has 15 residues. Trimming took off 1 base at V and 10 bases at J, with 14 bases between the two ends. Germline CDR1 PRHDT, CDR2 FYEKMQ (reference sequence). The CDR3 nucleotides are TGTGCCAGCAGCTTAGCCGGCGGAGAGGGCTCACCCCTCCACTTT. Translated: CASSLAGGEGSPLHF.

The V gene is TRBV2, the J gene TRBJ1-2; 7 bases are shared with TRBD1. Trimming at V came to 5 bases and at J to 7 bases, leaving 1 base not matched to a gene. Germline V CDR1 and CDR2: SNHLY, FYNNEI. The CDR3 totals 11 residues. The CDR3 bases are TGTGCCAGCAGTAAGGGGGCTGGCTACACCTTC. Protein sequence: CASSKGAGYTF.

The V gene is TRBV6-5, the J gene TRBJ2-7, with a weak D call TRBD1 (5 bases). The CDR3 totals 14 residues. Trimming pared 2 bases from V and 0 bases from J, leaving 8 bases between. Germline values: CDR1 MNHEY, CDR2 SVGAGI. CDR3 amino acids: CASSYQGISYEQYF. The CDR3, as DNA: TGTGCCAGCAGTTACCAGGGTATCTCCTACGAGCAGTACTTC.

The V and J genes are TRBV7-9 and TRBJ1-4, with D possibly TRBD1 on 5 matching bases. CDR1 SEHNR and CDR2 FQNEAQ come from the germline V gene (reference sequence). Between the trimmed V and J ends, which lost 4 bases and 7 bases, there was a span of 13 bases. The CDR3 is 14 amino acids. The CDR3 protein is CASSSRQGSEKLFF. In DNA form, the CDR3 reads TGTGCCAGCAGCTCCCGGCAGGGCTCTGAAAAACTGTTTTTT.

V is TRBV7-9 and J is TRBJ2-3; tentative D call: TRBD2 (6 bases). V was pared by 6 bases and J by 2 bases, with 12 bases between. Per the germline V gene, CDR1 is SEHNR and CDR2 is FQNEAQ (reference sequence). CDR3 length equals 14 residues. CDR3 sequence reads: CASRRDGATDTQYF. For the CDR3, the DNA is TGTGCCAGCAGGCGGGACGGAGCCACAGATACGCAGTATTTT. The complete variable domain, with remaining parts taken from reference TRBV7-9 and TRBJ2-3, reads DTGVSQNPRHKITKRGQNVTFRCDPISEHNRLYWYRQTLGQGPEFLTYFQNEAQLEKSRLLSDRFSAERPKGSFSTLEIQRTEQGDSAMYLCASRRDGATDTQYFGPGTRLTVL.